These T cell receptor beta chains were read from a single sample in a study of Ad26.COV2.S vaccination and SARS-CoV-2 variants. The data were produced by immunoSEQ multiplex PCR, yet TCRdb's version contains in-frame clones alone and is incomplete. In the table there are almost 400,000 clones, about 89% of which are singletons. The sample here was peripheral blood, taken in a trial of Ad26.COV2.S vaccine versus placebo. The receptors were gathered from a person aged 18-60 years who received the Ad26.COV2.S COVID-19 vaccine or a placebo. CDR3s leave out the opening cysteine and the closing phenylalanine or tryptophan.

TRBV11-2 | ASSLEKTQY
TRBV19 | ASSPRVPGGPLH
TRBV5-4 | ASSSRLTGNTEAF
TRBV2 | ASSATSRETQY
TRBV7-2 | ASSSSGLAGGYEQY
TRBV11-3 | ASSSTGSKNIQY
TRBV27 | ASRAGGAYGYT
TRBV27 | ASSLLMGQGIGEQF
TRBV6-5 | ASSYKGNGYT
TRBV7-2 | ASSLPVRSDTQY
TRBV7-9 | ASSFRDNQPQH
TRBV3-1/TRBV3-2 | ASSPRRDYGYT
TRBV5-4 | ASSLEGFDTQY
TRBV5-4 | ASSLTSGRGELF
TRBV7-3 | ASSLTPETGDLAKNIQY
TRBV6-2/TRBV6-3 | ASSYLDYEQY
TRBV25-1 | ASSEGEGYT
TRBV14 | ASSQDRYGLASYEQF
TRBV15 | ATSSGLAGIYNEQF
TRBV7-3 | ASSFVGGTDTQY
TRBV5-4 | ASSLEGSGEQY
TRBV6-6 | ASAAWGFGELF
TRBV4-2 | ASSHEQGAGYNEQF
TRBV12-3/TRBV12-4 | ASSPTAGGGYT
TRBV11-2 | ASSLGSGETQY
TRBV13 | ASSPGQVSYEQY
TRBV5-1 | ASSLVDIQETQY
TRBV5-4 | ASSLRGVGNTEAF
TRBV10-3 | ATLSDANTGELF
TRBV5-1 | ASSRDRFYEQY
TRBV5-1 | ASSSSYEQY
TRBV5-4 | ASSSGPEWLEVEQF
TRBV7-3 | ASSSLDDTQY
TRBV11-2 | ASSFVTGTGGYEQY
TRBV30 | AWSVPGGSPYEQY
TRBV5-1 | ASGQGARETQY
TRBV30 | AWSAPWRELTGELF
TRBV6-5 | ASSPTGGGTEAF
TRBV19 | ASRGTGLVEQY
TRBV28 | ASSLASGANVLT
TRBV7-3 | ASSPTGGASYGYT
TRBV11-1 | ASSRTGYEQY
TRBV19 | ASSMEGLQKQF
TRBV6-6 | ASSYSNRDHSYEQY
TRBV11-2 | ASRRGVSVYNSPLH
TRBV7-2 | ASGPPLSDTQY
TRBV27 | ASSQEIFDSRKF
TRBV5-5 | ASSAGQLNTEAF
TRBV7-7 | ASSPEDGSSYNEQF
TRBV14 | ASSQLGGLNFQF
TRBV28 | ASSGQYQETQY
TRBV5-5 | ASSFEGDEQY
TRBV7-3 | ASSAGAHNEQF
TRBV14 | ASSQRAASEQY
TRBV15 | ATSTDGQGDTNEKLF
TRBV10-2 | ASRDSMLKKYEQY
TRBV20-1 | SAPSGFEQF
TRBV9 | ASSVAGTGGGYT